This entry lists 17 T cell receptor beta chains sequenced from one sample in a study of glioma-infiltrating T cells after dendritic cell vaccination. Produced via immunoSEQ multiplex PCR; TCRdb's table is partial and in-frame only. The repertoire includes around 37,000 clones, approximately 80% of them detected once, and 7.5% to 10% sits in the top ten. The sample in question was blood, obtained before dendritic cell vaccination. These receptors all come from a human donor with glioblastoma.

In its sample, this clone was seen once. The V gene is TRBV18, the J gene TRBJ2-7, with 13 bases identical to TRBD2. Looked up from germline, CDR1 is KGHSH and CDR2 is LQKENI. The junction had 2 bases not matched to a gene; V was cut back by 3 bases and J by 0 bases. This CDR3 has 16 residues. CDR3 sequence (DNA): TGTGCCAGCTCACCTCGGACTAGCGGGGGCTCCTACGAGCAGTACTTC. Protein product: CASSPRTSGGSYEQYF.

This clone has just a few counts. J is TRBJ1-1 and V is TRBV9; unclear D gene. This CDR3 comprises 12 residues. The germline V gene encodes CDR1 SGDLS and CDR2 YYNGEE. V lost 4 bases to trimming and J lost 8 bases, with 12 bases between them. The CDR3 protein is CASSPGSREAFF. CDR3 coding DNA: TGTGCCAGCAGCCCCGGTAGTCGGGAAGCTTTCTTT. Complete variable domain (other parts from reference TRBV9 and TRBJ1-1): DSGVTQTPKHLITATGQRVTLRCSPRSGDLSVYWYQQSLDQGLQFLIQYYNGEERAKGNILERFSAQQFPDLHSELNLSSLELGDSALYFCASSPGSREAFFGQGTRLTVV.

By frequency in the sample, this clone is medium-sized. The V gene is TRBV6-6, the J gene TRBJ2-3, with D uncertain. Germline CDR1 is MNHNY and CDR2 is SVGAGI (reference sequence). The CDR3 sequence is 12 residues long. V shed 8 bases and J shed 1 base, with 7 bases lying between them. The CDR3 bases are TGTGCCAGCTCAGGCGGCACAGATACGCAGTATTTT. The encoded protein is CASSGGTDTQYF.

This clone was seen more than once but under ten times. DNA of the CDR3: TGTGCCAGCAGCGGGAGGGACAGGGTGAACACTGAAGCTTTCTTT. Its protein product is CASSGRDRVNTEAFF. The chain uses TRBV11-1 and TRBJ1-1; 9 nucleotides align to TRBD1. J lost 0 bases, V lost 5 bases, and 4 bases had no gene match. Per germline, CDR1 SGHAT and CDR2 FQDESV (reference sequence). This CDR3 spans 15 amino acids.

The chain has TRBV30 and TRBJ1-1, with TRBD1 as a possible D gene (5 bases). Trimming took off 1 base at V and 11 bases at J, with 14 bases between the two ends. The CDR3 runs to 12 residues. CDR1 is GTSNPN, CDR2 SVGIG, per germline (reference sequence). CDR3 sequence reads: CAWSASGLTAFF. DNA for the CDR3: TGTGCCTGGAGTGCCTCAGGGTTGACCGCTTTCTTT.

V gene TRBV6-6 combines with J gene TRBJ2-7, with a weak D call TRBD1 (5 bases). The CDR3 loop spans 12 amino acids. Trimming took 6 bases from V and 6 from J, leaving 12 bases between them. CDR1 is MNHNY, CDR2 SVGAGI, per germline (reference sequence). This chain's CDR3 is CASSPQGLEQYF. The CDR3 DNA reads TGTGCCAGCAGCCCCCAGGGCCTCGAGCAGTACTTC.

The sample holds a few counts of this clone. J is TRBJ1-6 and V is TRBV11-2; D gene ambiguous. In germline, CDR1 is SGHAT, CDR2 FQNNGV. Trimming pared 7 bases from V and 9 bases from J, leaving 10 bases between. The CDR3 has 12 amino acids. In DNA, the CDR3 is TGTGCCAGCAACGCTCCGGGTTCACCCCTCCACTTT. Translated, it gives CASNAPGSPLHF.

V gene TRBV5-1 combines with J gene TRBJ1-4; weak D call: TRBD1 (5 bases). This CDR3 comprises 12 residues. V lost 5 bases to trimming and J lost 8 bases, with 10 bases between them. Germline V CDR1 and CDR2: SGHRS, YFSETQ. In nucleotides, the CDR3 is TGCGCCAGCAGGGGGCTCGGGGAAAAACTGTTTTTT. Residues: CASRGLGEKLFF. The full variable domain, its missing parts supplied by reference TRBV5-1 and TRBJ1-4, is KAGVTQTPRYLIKTRGQQVTLSCSPISGHRSVSWYQQTPGQGLQFLFEYFSETQRNKGNFPGRFSGRQFSNSRSEMNVSTLELGDSALYLCASRGLGEKLFFGSGTQLSVL.

This sequence joins TRBV5-1 and TRBJ1-4; D is possibly TRBD1 (5 bases). The CDR3 has 13 residues. Germline V gene lookup returns CDR1 SGHRS and CDR2 YFSETQ. Trimming took off 4 bases at V and 4 bases at J, with 8 bases between the two ends. This chain's CDR3 is CASSPGVNEKLFF. CDR3 bases: TGCGCCAGCAGCCCGGGGGTTAATGAAAAACTGTTTTTT.

The chain couples TRBV14 to TRBJ1-4; D uncertain. Trimming pared 5 bases from V and 8 bases from J, leaving 6 bases between. This CDR3 region has 11 residues. The germline V gene has CDR1 SGHDN and CDR2 FVKESK. CDR3 loop: CASSIGEKLFF. The DNA of the CDR3 is TGTGCCAGCAGCATCGGGGAAAAACTGTTTTTT.

V and J are TRBV5-4 and TRBJ2-3; 7 bases agree with TRBD2. Looked up from germline, CDR1 is SGHNT and CDR2 is YYREEE (reference sequence). The CDR3 contains 18 residues. The junction had 15 bases not matched to a gene; V was cut back by 0 bases and J by 5 bases. CDR3 region: CASSLEGRQRGLVDTQYF. For the CDR3, the DNA is TGTGCCAGCAGCTTGGAAGGGAGGCAGCGGGGTCTTGTAGATACGCAGTATTTT.

This chain links TRBV7-8 with TRBJ1-1, with D tentatively TRBD1 (6 bases). The CDR3 is 15 amino acids. Trimming removed 1 base from V and 0 bases from J, with 9 bases in between. Germline V gives CDR1 SGHVS, CDR2 FQNEAQ. In DNA form, the CDR3 reads TGTGCCAGCAGCTTAGTACAGGGCATGAACACTGAAGCTTTCTTT. Residues: CASSLVQGMNTEAFF.

This sequence joins TRBV18 and TRBJ2-3, with 10 bases identical to TRBD1. This CDR3 region has 16 residues. Germline trimming cut 1 base from V and 3 bases from J; bases unmatched to any gene: 4. Germline CDR1 KGHSH, CDR2 LQKENI. The chain's CDR3 is CASSPQGQGFTDTQYF. CDR3 nucleotide sequence: TGTGCCAGCTCACCACAGGGACAGGGGTTTACAGATACGCAGTATTTT.

The DNA of the CDR3 is TGTGCCAGCAGTGACAACTACGAGCAGTACTTC. Translation gives CASSDNYEQYF. V and J are TRBV2 and TRBJ2-7; D is uncertain. The CDR3 contains 11 residues. With 3 bases removed from V and 3 bases from J, the gap between germline ends came to 3 bases. The germline CDR1 and CDR2 sequences are SNHLY and FYNNEI.

V usage is TRBV9 and J usage is TRBJ2-3, with 11 bases matching TRBD2. The CDR3 has 16 residues. V lost 3 bases to trimming and J lost 5 bases; unmatched junction nucleotides: 8. Germline assignment: CDR1 SGDLS and CDR2 YYNGEE. The CDR3 protein is CASSAQIAGGLDTQYF. DNA of the CDR3: TGTGCCAGCAGCGCCCAAATAGCGGGGGGGTTAGATACGCAGTATTTT.

A few counts support this clone. This chain connects TRBV5-1 to TRBJ2-3, with TRBD2 matching over 8 bases. The germline V gene has CDR1 SGHRS and CDR2 YFSETQ. The junction had 9 bases not matched to a gene; V was cut back by 2 bases and J by 1 base. CDR3 size: 17 residues. The CDR3 coding sequence is TGCGCCAGCAGCTTTCCACGGGGGGGCCGCGGCACAGATACGCAGTATTTT. Translation gives CASSFPRGGRGTDTQYF. Based on the CDR3 plus reference TRBV5-1 and TRBJ2-3, the full variable domain is KAGVTQTPRYLIKTRGQQVTLSCSPISGHRSVSWYQQTPGQGLQFLFEYFSETQRNKGNFPGRFSGRQFSNSRSEMNVSTLELGDSALYLCASSFPRGGRGTDTQYFGPGTRLTVL.

This chain links TRBV19 with TRBJ1-2; D is unclear. CDR1 is LNHDA and CDR2 is SQIVND in the germline V gene (reference sequence). The CDR3 is made up of 14 amino acids. V lost 5 bases and J 4 bases, leaving 14 bases between the germline ends. In DNA, the CDR3 is TGTGCCAGTAGTGTCCCGAGGGAGGCCTATGGCTACACCTTC. Translation gives CASSVPREAYGYTF.